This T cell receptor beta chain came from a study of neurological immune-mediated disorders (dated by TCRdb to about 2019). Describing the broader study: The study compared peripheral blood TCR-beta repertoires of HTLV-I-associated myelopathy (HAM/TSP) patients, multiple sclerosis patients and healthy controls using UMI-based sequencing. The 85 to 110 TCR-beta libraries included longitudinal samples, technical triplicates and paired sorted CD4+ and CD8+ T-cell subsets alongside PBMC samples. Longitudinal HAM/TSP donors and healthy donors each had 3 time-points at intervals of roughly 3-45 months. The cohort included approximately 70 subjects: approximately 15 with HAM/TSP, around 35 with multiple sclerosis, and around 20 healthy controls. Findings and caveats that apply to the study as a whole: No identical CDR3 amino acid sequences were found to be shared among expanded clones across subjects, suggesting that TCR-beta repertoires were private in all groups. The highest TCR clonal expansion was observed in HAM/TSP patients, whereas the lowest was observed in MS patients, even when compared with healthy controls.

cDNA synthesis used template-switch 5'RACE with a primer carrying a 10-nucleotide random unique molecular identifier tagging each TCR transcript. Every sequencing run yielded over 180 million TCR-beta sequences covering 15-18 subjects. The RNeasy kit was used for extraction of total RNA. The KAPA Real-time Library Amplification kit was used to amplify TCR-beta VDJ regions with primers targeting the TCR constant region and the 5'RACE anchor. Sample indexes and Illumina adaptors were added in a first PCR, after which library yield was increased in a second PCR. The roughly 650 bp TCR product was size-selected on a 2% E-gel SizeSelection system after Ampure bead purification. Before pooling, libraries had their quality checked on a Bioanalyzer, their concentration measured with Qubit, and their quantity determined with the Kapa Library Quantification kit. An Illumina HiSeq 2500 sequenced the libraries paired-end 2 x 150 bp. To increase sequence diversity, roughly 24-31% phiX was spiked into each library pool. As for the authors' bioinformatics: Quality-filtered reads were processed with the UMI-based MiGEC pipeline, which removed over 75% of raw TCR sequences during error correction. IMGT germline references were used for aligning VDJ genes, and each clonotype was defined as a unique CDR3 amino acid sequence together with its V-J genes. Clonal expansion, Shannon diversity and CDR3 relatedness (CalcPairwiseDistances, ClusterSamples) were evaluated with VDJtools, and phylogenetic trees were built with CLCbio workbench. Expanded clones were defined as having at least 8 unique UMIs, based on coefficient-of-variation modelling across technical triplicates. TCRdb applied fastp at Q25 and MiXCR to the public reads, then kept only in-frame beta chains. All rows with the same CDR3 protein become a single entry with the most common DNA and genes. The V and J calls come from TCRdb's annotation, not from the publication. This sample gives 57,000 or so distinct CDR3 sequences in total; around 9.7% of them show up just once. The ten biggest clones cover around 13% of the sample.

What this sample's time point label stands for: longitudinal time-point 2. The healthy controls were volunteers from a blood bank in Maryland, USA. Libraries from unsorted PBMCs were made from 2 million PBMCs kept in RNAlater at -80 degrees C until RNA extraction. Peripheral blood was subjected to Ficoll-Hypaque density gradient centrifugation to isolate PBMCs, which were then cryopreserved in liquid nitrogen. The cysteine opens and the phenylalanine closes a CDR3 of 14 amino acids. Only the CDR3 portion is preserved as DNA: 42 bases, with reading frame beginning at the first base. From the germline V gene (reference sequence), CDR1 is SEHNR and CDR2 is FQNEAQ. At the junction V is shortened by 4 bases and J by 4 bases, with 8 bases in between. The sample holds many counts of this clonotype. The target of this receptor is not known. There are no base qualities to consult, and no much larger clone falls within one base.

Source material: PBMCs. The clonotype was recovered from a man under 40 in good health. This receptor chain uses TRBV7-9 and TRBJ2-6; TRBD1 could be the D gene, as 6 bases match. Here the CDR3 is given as CASSSGAGANVLTF. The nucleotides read TGTGCCAGCAGCTCAGGGGCCGGGGCCAACGTCCTGACTTTC.